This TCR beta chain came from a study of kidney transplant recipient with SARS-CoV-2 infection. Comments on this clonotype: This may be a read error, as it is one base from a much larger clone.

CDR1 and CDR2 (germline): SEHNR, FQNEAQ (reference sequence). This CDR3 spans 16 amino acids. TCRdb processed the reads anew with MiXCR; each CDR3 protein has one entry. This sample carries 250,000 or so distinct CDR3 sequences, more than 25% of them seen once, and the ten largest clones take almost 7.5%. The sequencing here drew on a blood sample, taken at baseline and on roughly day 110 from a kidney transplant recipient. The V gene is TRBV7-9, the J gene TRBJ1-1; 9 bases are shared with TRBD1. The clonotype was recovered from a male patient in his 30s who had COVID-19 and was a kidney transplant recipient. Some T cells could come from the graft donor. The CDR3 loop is CTSSPPGQGMNTEAFF. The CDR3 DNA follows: TGTACCAGCAGCCCCCCGGGACAGGGAATGAACACTGAAGCTTTCTTT.